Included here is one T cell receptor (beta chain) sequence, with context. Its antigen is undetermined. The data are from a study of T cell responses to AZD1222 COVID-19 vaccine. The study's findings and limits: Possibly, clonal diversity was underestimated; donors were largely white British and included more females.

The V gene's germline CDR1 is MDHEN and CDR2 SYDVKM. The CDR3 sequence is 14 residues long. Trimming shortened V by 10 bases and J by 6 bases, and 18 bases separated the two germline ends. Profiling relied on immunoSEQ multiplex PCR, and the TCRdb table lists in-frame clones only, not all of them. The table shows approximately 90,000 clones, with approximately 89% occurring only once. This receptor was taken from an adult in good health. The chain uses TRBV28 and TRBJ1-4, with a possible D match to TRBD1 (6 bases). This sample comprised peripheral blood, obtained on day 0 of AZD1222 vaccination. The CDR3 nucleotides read TGTGCCACATCCAGGGGATCCGGTTATGAAAAACTGTTTTTT. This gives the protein CATSRGSGYEKLFF.